The 28 T cell receptor beta chains reported below all come from one sample, sequenced in a study of blood T cell repertoires in COVID-19. Some clones are missing from TCRdb's copy, which holds only in-frame ones; the method was immunoSEQ multiplex PCR. The data show roughly 180,000 clones, about 93% seen once. Sequenced material: peripheral blood. The receptors here all came from a young man with COVID-19, enrolled during active disease.

This chain joins TRBV3-1 (or the pseudogene TRBV3-2) and TRBJ2-3; 14 bases agree with TRBD2. CDR3 length: 18 amino acids. CDR1 and CDR2 (germline): LGHDT, YNNKEL (reference sequence). V gave up 4 bases and J gave up 1 base; unmatched junction bases: 7. In DNA form, the CDR3 reads TGTGCCAGCAGCCCGGGACTAGCGGGGGAACCCCGCACAGATACGCAGTATTTT. Amino acid sequence: CASSPGLAGEPRTDTQYF.

The V and J genes are TRBV3-1 (or the pseudogene TRBV3-2) and TRBJ2-2; 7 bases line up with TRBD1. CDR1 is LGHDT and CDR2 is YNNKEL in the germline V gene (reference sequence). This CDR3 contains 14 residues. The V gene end was trimmed by 4 bases and the J gene end by 5 bases; junction bases not matched to a gene: 4. The CDR3 is CASSRQGRTGELFF. CDR3 nucleotides: TGTGCCAGCAGCCGACAGGGCCGGACCGGGGAGCTGTTTTTT.

The V call is TRBV5-4, the J call TRBJ1-1, with D maybe TRBD1 (6 bases). This CDR3 region has 11 residues. The V end lost 5 bases, the J end lost 11 bases, and 13 bases lay between the germline ends. Germline CDR1 reads SGHNT; CDR2 reads YYREEE (reference sequence). The CDR3 here is CASRGTGLAFF. DNA for the CDR3: TGTGCCAGCAGGGGAACAGGGTTGGCTTTCTTT.

The rearrangement uses TRBV19 and TRBJ2-7; 11 bases map to TRBD1. V trimming: 7 bases; J trimming: 6 bases; junction bases outside the gene matches: 11. The V gene's germline CDR1 is LNHDA and CDR2 SQIVND (reference sequence). The CDR3 totals 15 residues. DNA for the CDR3: TGTGCCAGTACCCAGAGGGGGACAGGGGGAGGCGAGCAGTACTTC. The encoded protein is CASTQRGTGGGEQYF.

This clone has a single count. The V gene is TRBV5-4, the J gene TRBJ1-2, with 7 bases that match TRBD1. The CDR3 totals 19 residues. CDR1 is SGHNT and CDR2 is YYREEE in the germline V gene (reference sequence). With V trimmed by 1 base and J by 5 bases, 20 bases remained unmatched. The CDR3 sequence is CASSLFMVVQGGVKYGYTF. The DNA of the CDR3 is TGTGCCAGCAGCTTGTTTATGGTGGTCCAGGGGGGCGTCAAGTATGGCTACACCTTC. Supplemented by reference TRBV5-4 and TRBJ1-2, the full variable domain reads ETGVTQSPTHLIKTRGQQVTLRCSSQSGHNTVSWYQQALGQGPQFIFQYYREEENGRGNFPPRFSGLQFPNYSSELNVNALELDDSALYLCASSLFMVVQGGVKYGYTFGSGTRLTVV.

DNA for the CDR3: TGTGCCAGCAGCCTCCTGAGGTACGAGCAGTACTTC. It specifies CASSLLRYEQYF. The chain joins TRBV3-1 (or the pseudogene TRBV3-2) to TRBJ2-7; no clear D. Trimming stripped 4 bases from V and 4 bases from J, with 8 bases between. The CDR3 totals 12 residues. Germline V gives CDR1 LGHDT, CDR2 YNNKEL (reference sequence).

Only one count was recorded for this clone. This chain links TRBV19 with TRBJ1-2, with 9 bases that match TRBD1. The CDR3 spans 15 residues. V shed 4 bases and J 5 bases; nucleotides not matched to a gene: 8. The germline CDR1 and CDR2 sequences are LNHDA and SQIVND (reference sequence). In nucleotides, the CDR3 is TGTGCCAGTAGTACTCCGGACAGGGGTTATTATGGCTACACCTTC. It translates to CASSTPDRGYYGYTF.

The rearrangement joins TRBV10-1 to TRBJ1-2; TRBD1 matches at 7 bases. Trimming removed 6 bases from V and 8 bases from J; junction bases left unmatched: 21. The CDR3 spans 17 residues. CDR1 is WNHNN, CDR2 SYGVQD, per germline (reference sequence). The CDR3 reads CASSPIPLSTGLRGYTF. The CDR3 DNA sequence: TGCGCCAGCAGCCCGATCCCACTTTCGACAGGGCTGCGGGGCTACACCTTC.

This chain links TRBV10-2 with TRBJ2-5; D may be TRBD2 (6 bases). The CDR3 has 16 amino acids. Per the germline V gene, CDR1 is WSHSY and CDR2 is SAAADI. Trimming removed 2 bases at V and 2 bases at J, with 15 bases between. The CDR3 here is CASSESRRVPQETQYF. In DNA, the CDR3 is TGCGCCAGCAGTGAGAGCCGGAGGGTCCCTCAAGAGACCCAGTACTTC.

The chain joins TRBV11-2 to TRBJ2-1; D is possibly TRBD2 (6 bases). The length of the CDR3 is 16 residues. The ends were cut back, 1 base at V and 0 bases at J, with 10 bases in the middle. Germline assignment: CDR1 SGHAT and CDR2 FQNNGV. CDR3 sequence (DNA): TGTGCCAGCAGCTTAGTGGCGGGAAGCTCCTACAATGAGCAGTTCTTC. Encoded protein: CASSLVAGSSYNEQFF.

The chain recombines TRBV7-9 with TRBJ2-5; 7 bases are a match to TRBD1. The junction had 8 bases not matched to a gene; V was cut back by 5 bases and J by 5 bases. Germline V CDR1 and CDR2: SEHNR, FQNEAQ (reference sequence). The CDR3 consists of 14 residues. DNA for the CDR3: TGTGCCAGCAGCCCAACAGGGGTTGGGGAGACCCAGTACTTC. This encodes CASSPTGVGETQYF.

This chain uses TRBV10-3 with TRBJ1-5; 9 nucleotides agree with TRBD1. J gave up 1 base and V 5 bases, and 6 bases lay outside the gene matches. Germline CDR1 and CDR2: ENHRY and SYGVKD. This CDR3 comprises 16 residues. The CDR3 region has the DNA TGTGCCATCAGTACCACAGGGGGCTTGAGCAATCAGCCCCAGCATTTT. Translation gives CAISTTGGLSNQPQHF.

This chain uses TRBV5-1 with TRBJ1-2, with 8 bases identical to TRBD1. The CDR3 totals 14 residues. V gave up 4 bases and J gave up 8 bases; unmatched junction bases: 10. The germline V gene has CDR1 SGHRS and CDR2 YFSETQ. CDR3 DNA sequence: TGCGCCAGCAGCCCGGCCGGGACAGGAGAAGGCTACACCTTC. Its translation: CASSPAGTGEGYTF.

The chain combines TRBV9 with TRBJ1-5; TRBD1 might be the D (6 bases). Germline V gene data show CDR1 as SGDLS and CDR2 as YYNGEE. The CDR3 is made up of 14 amino acids. Trimming took 3 bases from V and 4 from J, leaving 11 bases between them. CDR3 region: CASSAGGPNQPQHF. In DNA form, the CDR3 reads TGTGCCAGCAGCGCCGGGGGGCCAAATCAGCCCCAGCATTTT.

The chain couples TRBV30 to TRBJ1-6, with D uncertain. Germline-derived CDR1 and CDR2 are GTSNPN and SVGIG (reference sequence). This CDR3 region has 14 residues. Trimming pared 2 bases from V and 9 bases from J, leaving 14 bases between. CDR3 coding DNA: TGTGCCTGGAGTACCTTGGGGAGGAGTTCACCCCTCCACTTT. This gives the protein CAWSTLGRSSPLHF.

The chain employs TRBV10-1 and TRBJ2-1; 8 nucleotides agree with TRBD2. The CDR3 runs 16 residues. V trimming: 4 bases; J trimming: 5 bases; junction bases outside the gene matches: 10. Germline CDR1 reads WNHNN; CDR2 reads SYGVQD (reference sequence). The DNA for the CDR3 is TGCGCCAGCAGTGCCCTACAGCGGGGGCCAAACAATGAGCAGTTCTTC. Protein product: CASSALQRGPNNEQFF.

The rearrangement uses TRBV18 and TRBJ1-5; maybe TRBD1 (5 bases). The V end lost 2 bases, the J end lost 6 bases, and 11 bases lay between the germline ends. The CDR3 has 14 amino acids. Per germline, CDR1 KGHSH and CDR2 LQKENI. The CDR3 reads CASSPVAGGQPQHF. The DNA for the CDR3 is TGTGCCAGCTCACCAGTCGCCGGGGGTCAGCCCCAGCATTTT.

V gene TRBV5-1 combines with J gene TRBJ1-5; no reliable D call. The V and J ends lost 0 bases and 5 bases respectively, with 12 bases between them. Germline CDR1 is SGHRS and CDR2 is YFSETQ. The CDR3 is made up of 15 amino acids. CDR3: CASSLDGQSHQPQHF. Here the CDR3 DNA reads TGCGCCAGCAGCTTGGATGGGCAGAGTCATCAGCCCCAGCATTTT.

The rearrangement uses TRBV6-6 and TRBJ1-2; 9 positions match TRBD1. The J segment lost 8 bases and the V segment lost 2 bases, leaving 9 bases of the junction unmatched. This CDR3 spans 15 amino acids. Germline V CDR1 and CDR2: MNHNY, SVGAGI (reference sequence). In DNA form, the CDR3 reads TGTGCCAGCAGTTACCGAGGGACAGGGAAATGGGGCTACACCTTC. It translates to CASSYRGTGKWGYTF.

The J gene is TRBJ1-1, the V gene TRBV6-5; 8 bases are a match to TRBD1. The CDR3 covers 15 residues. Germline V gene lookup returns CDR1 MNHEY and CDR2 SVGAGI. Trimming removed 3 bases from V and 1 base from J; junction bases left unmatched: 4. DNA for the CDR3: TGTGCCAGCAGTTATACCGGGACAGGGAACACTGAAGCTTTCTTT. Encoded protein: CASSYTGTGNTEAFF.

The rearrangement joins TRBV27 to TRBJ1-2; 9 bases match TRBD1. The CDR3 consists of 15 residues. J was trimmed by 8 bases and V by 3 bases; bases with no gene match: 10. The V gene's germline CDR1 is MNHEY and CDR2 SMNVEV (reference sequence). The CDR3 here is CASSFITGGAEGYTF. Here the CDR3 DNA reads TGTGCCAGCAGTTTTATAACAGGGGGCGCAGAGGGCTACACCTTC.

The chain couples TRBV3-1 (or the pseudogene TRBV3-2) to TRBJ2-7; 12 nucleotides line up with TRBD2. Per the germline V gene, CDR1 is LGHDT and CDR2 is YNNKEL (reference sequence). The ends lost 4 bases at V and 0 bases at J; junction bases unmatched: 1. The CDR3 extends over 15 amino acids. The CDR3 nucleotides are TGTGCCAGCAGCCGACTAGCGGGGGCCTCCTACGAGCAGTACTTC. Its protein is CASSRLAGASYEQYF.

The chain employs TRBV5-4 and TRBJ2-2; maybe TRBD1 (6 bases). The CDR3 consists of 14 residues. V dropped 7 bases and J dropped 5 bases, with 15 bases sitting between them. Germline-derived CDR1 and CDR2 are SGHNT and YYREEE (reference sequence). The DNA of the CDR3 is TGTGCCAGCTGGGGGACACAGGGAACCGGGGAGCTGTTTTTT. It translates to CASWGTQGTGELFF.

CDR3 nucleotide sequence: TGTGCCTGGAGTACTTACCCGGAGACCCAGTACTTC. Amino acids: CAWSTYPETQYF. The rearrangement links TRBV30 to TRBJ2-5; D not certain. The germline CDR1 and CDR2 sequences are GTSNPN and SVGIG (reference sequence). The CDR3 runs 12 residues. The V end lost 2 bases, the J end lost 5 bases, and 9 bases lay between the germline ends.

The chain is built from TRBV9 and TRBJ1-1, with 8 bases identical to TRBD1. The CDR3 runs 13 residues. V lost 3 bases and J lost 2; bases outside the gene matches: 0. Germline-derived CDR1 and CDR2 are SGDLS and YYNGEE. The CDR3 sequence is CASSAGGNTEAFF. CDR3 DNA sequence: TGTGCCAGCAGCGCAGGGGGCAACACTGAAGCTTTCTTT. The full variable domain, completed using reference TRBV9 and TRBJ1-1, is DSGVTQTPKHLITATGQRVTLRCSPRSGDLSVYWYQQSLDQGLQFLIQYYNGEERAKGNILERFSAQQFPDLHSELNLSSLELGDSALYFCASSAGGNTEAFFGQGTRLTVV.

The chain carries TRBV14 and TRBJ2-3; no clear D gene. Trimming shortened V by 3 bases and J by 0 bases, and 10 bases separated the two germline ends. CDR3 length: 15 residues. The germline V gene has CDR1 SGHDN and CDR2 FVKESK. This CDR3 reads CASSHPTLSTDTQYF. The CDR3 bases are TGTGCCAGCAGCCACCCGACATTGAGCACAGATACGCAGTATTTT. The variable domain in full, with the rest retrieved from reference TRBV14 and TRBJ2-3, is EAGVTQFPSHSVIEKGQTVTLRCDPISGHDNLYWYRRVMGKEIKFLLHFVKESKQDESGMPNNRFLAERTGGTYSTLKVQPAELEDSGVYFCASSHPTLSTDTQYFGPGTRLTVL.

The chain links TRBV29-1 to TRBJ1-2; no clear D. V was trimmed by 5 bases and J by 3 bases, leaving 10 bases between them. The CDR3 is 12 amino acids. Germline V lookup: CDR1 SQVTM, CDR2 ANQGSEA. The CDR3 DNA reads TGCAGCGTTTATCCTTCGGACTATGGCTACACCTTC. Translated: CSVYPSDYGYTF.

The rearrangement links TRBV19 to TRBJ2-7; the D gene is possibly TRBD1 (5 bases). V was pared by 2 bases and J by 4 bases, with 15 bases between. The CDR3 extends over 15 amino acids. Germline CDR1 and CDR2: LNHDA and SQIVND (reference sequence). CDR3 sequence (DNA): TGTGCCAGTAGTATAATGTGGGGCTCCTCTTACGAGCAGTACTTC. Translating it yields CASSIMWGSSYEQYF.